This T cell receptor (beta chain) was recovered during a study of cytomegalovirus exposure and HLA in healthy donors. As for the study in general: A data release that came early held some 79 million unique TCRs from HLA-typed donors.

Trimming took 0 bases from V and 1 from J; bases not matched to a gene: 0. CDR3 length: 15 residues. Germline loops: CDR1 SGHNT, CDR2 YENEEA. Primers for the PCR totalled 60 Vbeta and 13 Jbeta. Profiling relied on immunoSEQ multiplex PCR, and the TCRdb table lists in-frame clones only, not all of them. Of approximately 190,000 clones detected, about 85% appear once; the ten largest clones hold 3.8%. Study-wide points: An ancestry cluster, one associated with Asian ancestry, reportedly showed fewer N-insertions than the approximately 650-donor mean in a later analysis. When analyzed later, the rates of TCR association showed variation by HLA locus, with DRB1 the most and HLA-C the fewest. Reports indicated that the classifier achieved high specificity and sensitivity in diagnosing cytomegalovirus status.

Regarding this clone: What it recognizes is unknown.

Sample: PBMCs. This chain connects TRBV11-3 to TRBJ2-1, with 7 bases identical to TRBD1. The TCR was taken from a man over 45 in good health and CMV-seronegative. CDR3 in DNA: TGTGCCAGCAGCTTAGACAGGGGGTCCTACAATGAGCAGTTCTTC. This sequence encodes CASSLDRGSYNEQFF.